This T cell receptor beta chain was recorded in a study of CD8+ T cells in alopecia areata. Background on the study: Disease severity was quantified as SALT score of affected scalp area.

RNA extraction was followed by reverse transcription into cDNA, which acted as the sequencing template. Some clones are missing from TCRdb's copy, which holds only in-frame ones; the method was immunoSEQ multiplex PCR. The profile shows over 150,000 clones, about 53% of them singletons. This CDR3 has 20 amino acids. The J segment lost 0 bases and the V segment lost 3 bases, leaving 10 bases of the junction unmatched. Germline V lookup: CDR1 KGHSH, CDR2 LQKENI. Noted treatment: oral pan-JAK inhibitor, 5-10 mg twice daily. Researchers took lesional scalp punch biopsies and peripheral blood from people who were alopecia areata patients. This clone was counted only a few times.

The source material was CD8+ T cells sorted from blood, sampled at week 24, from a patient treated with tofacitinib. This clonotype was sampled from a human donor with alopecia areata. J is TRBJ2-1 and V is TRBV18; 14 bases align to TRBD2. CDR3 amino acids: CASSPRPGLAGVSSYNEQFF. The CDR3 nucleotides read TGTGCCAGCTCACCCAGACCGGGACTAGCGGGGGTGAGCTCCTACAATGAGCAGTTCTTC.